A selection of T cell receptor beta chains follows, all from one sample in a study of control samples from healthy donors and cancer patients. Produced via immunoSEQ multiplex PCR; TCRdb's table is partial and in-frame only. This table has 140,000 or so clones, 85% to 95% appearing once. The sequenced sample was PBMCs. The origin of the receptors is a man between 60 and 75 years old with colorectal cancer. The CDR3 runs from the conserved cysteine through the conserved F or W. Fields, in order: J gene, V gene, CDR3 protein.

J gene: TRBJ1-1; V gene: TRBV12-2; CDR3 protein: CASRLAGTGIDTEAFF
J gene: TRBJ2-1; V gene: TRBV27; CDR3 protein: CASSPIAGGLYNEQFF
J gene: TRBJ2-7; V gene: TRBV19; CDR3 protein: CASSIGSGYEQYF
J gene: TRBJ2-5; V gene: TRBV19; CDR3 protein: CASSIDPSGRGGQETQYF
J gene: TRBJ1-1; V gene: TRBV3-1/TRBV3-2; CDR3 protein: CASSQDLIGTGGLLGTEAFF
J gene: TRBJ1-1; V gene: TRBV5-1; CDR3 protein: CASSLGTEVTEAFF
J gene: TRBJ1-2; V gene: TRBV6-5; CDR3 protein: CASSPGTGEGYTF
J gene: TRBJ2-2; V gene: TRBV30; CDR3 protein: CAWSVLRGPGELFF
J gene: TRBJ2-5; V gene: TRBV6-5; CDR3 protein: CASRGGWYGETQYF
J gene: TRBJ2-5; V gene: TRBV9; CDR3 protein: CASSVGGGQETQYF
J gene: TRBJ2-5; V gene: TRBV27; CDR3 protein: CASSRRVAETQYF
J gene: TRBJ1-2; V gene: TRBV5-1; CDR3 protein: CASNLGGRDYGYTF
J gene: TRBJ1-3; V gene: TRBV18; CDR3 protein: CASSTTQGYGNTIYF
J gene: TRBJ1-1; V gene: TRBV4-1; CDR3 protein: CASSQEVYRAYLNTEAFF
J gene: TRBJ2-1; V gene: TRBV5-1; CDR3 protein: CASGSGGAYNEQFF